What follows describes a single T cell receptor beta chain. Its antigen remains unknown. With 60 Vbeta and 13 Jbeta primers, the PCR was carried out. The repertoire was sequenced with immunoSEQ multiplex PCR; TCRdb's copy has only in-frame clones and lacks some. The sample totals about 110,000 clones. This record comes from a study of cytomegalovirus exposure and HLA in healthy donors. Study results and limitations: Links to common viral pathogens appeared, in a later analysis, for several of the most significant clusters.

This receptor was taken from a middle-aged man in good health and CMV-seronegative. Sequences were obtained from PBMCs.

DNA for the CDR3: TGTGCCAGCAGCGCGGGAACAACTAATGAAAAACTGTTTTTT. Its translation: CASSAGTTNEKLFF. The V and J genes are TRBV9 and TRBJ1-4; D call uncertain. The CDR3 has 14 amino acids. The germline V and J ends were trimmed by 3 bases and 0 bases, with 6 bases remaining between them. The V gene's germline CDR1 is SGDLS and CDR2 YYNGEE. The whole variable domain, filled in from reference TRBV9 and TRBJ1-4, reads DSGVTQTPKHLITATGQRVTLRCSPRSGDLSVYWYQQSLDQGLQFLIQYYNGEERAKGNILERFSAQQFPDLHSELNLSSLELGDSALYFCASSAGTTNEKLFFGSGTQLSVL.